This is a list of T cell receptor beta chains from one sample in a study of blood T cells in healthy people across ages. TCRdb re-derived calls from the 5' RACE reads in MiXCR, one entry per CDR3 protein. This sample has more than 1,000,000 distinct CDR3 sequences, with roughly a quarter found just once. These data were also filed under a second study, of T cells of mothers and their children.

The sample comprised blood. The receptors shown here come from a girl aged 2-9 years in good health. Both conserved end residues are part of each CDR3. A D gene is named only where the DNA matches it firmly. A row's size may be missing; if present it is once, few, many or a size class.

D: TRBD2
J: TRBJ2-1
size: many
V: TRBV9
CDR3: CASKGGTSDEQFF
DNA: TGTGCCAGCAAGGGGGGGACTAGCGATGAGCAGTTCTTC

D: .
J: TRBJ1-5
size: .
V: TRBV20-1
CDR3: CSATRDNYQPQHF
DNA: TGCAGTGCTACCCGGGACAACTATCAGCCCCAGCATTTT

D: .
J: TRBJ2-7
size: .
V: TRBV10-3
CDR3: CVISSPVDEQYF
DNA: TGTGTCATCAGTTCCCCTGTTGACGAGCAGTACTTC

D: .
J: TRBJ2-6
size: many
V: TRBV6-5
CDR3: CASRTGANVLTF
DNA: TGTGCCAGCAGGACTGGGGCCAACGTCCTGACTTTC

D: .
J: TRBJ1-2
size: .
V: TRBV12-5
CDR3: CASGLARLGVYTF
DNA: TGTGCTAGTGGTTTGGCCCGGTTGGGTGTCTACACCTTC

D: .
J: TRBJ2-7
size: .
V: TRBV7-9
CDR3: CASSLSSREPTYEQYF
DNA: TGTGCCAGCAGCTTATCTTCACGGGAGCCTACTTACGAGCAGTACTTC

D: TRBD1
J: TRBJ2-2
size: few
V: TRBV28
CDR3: CASSQQGFGVETGELFF
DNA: TGTGCCAGCAGTCAACAGGGGTTTGGGGTGGAGACCGGGGAGCTGTTTTTT

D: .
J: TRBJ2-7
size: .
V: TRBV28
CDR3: CASSATAYEQYF
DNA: TGTGCCAGCAGCGCTACAGCATACGAGCAGTACTTC

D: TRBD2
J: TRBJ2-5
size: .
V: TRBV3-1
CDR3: CASSQEGLAGELGQETQYF
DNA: TGTGCCAGCAGCCAAGAGGGGCTAGCGGGAGAGTTGGGGCAAGAGACCCAGTACTTC

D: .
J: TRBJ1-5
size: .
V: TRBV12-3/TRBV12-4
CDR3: CASTKDNQPQHF
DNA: TGTGCCAGCACGAAAGATAATCAGCCCCAGCATTTT

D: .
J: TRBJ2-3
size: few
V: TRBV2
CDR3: CASSGGSSTDTQYF
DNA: TGTGCCAGCAGTGGGGGGTCTAGCACAGATACGCAGTATTTT

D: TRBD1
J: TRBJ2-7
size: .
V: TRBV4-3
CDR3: CASSQEQGKREQYF
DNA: TGCGCCAGCAGCCAGGAACAGGGGAAACGCGAGCAGTACTTC

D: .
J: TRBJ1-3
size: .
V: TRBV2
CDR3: CASSEEGGLRIYF
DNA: TGTGCCAGCAGTGAAGAAGGTGGCCTCCGGATATATTTT

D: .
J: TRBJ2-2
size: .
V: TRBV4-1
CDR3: CASSQSLMRDLHGELFF
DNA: TGCGCCAGCAGCCAAAGCCTAATGCGAGACCTCCACGGGGAGCTGTTTTTT

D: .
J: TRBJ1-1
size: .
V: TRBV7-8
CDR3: CASSLVAGSDTEAFF
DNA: TGTGCCAGCAGCTTAGTTGCTGGGAGCGACACTGAAGCTTTCTTT

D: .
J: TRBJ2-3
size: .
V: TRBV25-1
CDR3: CASSEYFQRTSTDTQYF
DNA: TGTGCCAGCAGTGAATATTTCCAGAGAACTAGCACAGATACGCAGTATTTT